Following are 25 T cell receptor beta chains from one sample sequenced in a study of blood T cell repertoires in COVID-19. Generated by immunoSEQ multiplex PCR, the TCRdb table keeps only in-frame clones and is missing some. The sample lists about 330,000 clones; roughly 87% were seen once. Sequences were obtained from peripheral blood. Every receptor here comes from a man aged 25-45 years with COVID-19, enrolled during active disease.

There are a few counts of this clone. The chain recombines TRBV7-6 with TRBJ2-7, with 7 positions matching TRBD1. The CDR3 is 18 residues long. The trim removed 1 base at V and 0 bases at J, leaving 12 bases unmatched. Germline lookup yields CDR1 SGHVS and CDR2 FNYEAQ. The CDR3 here is CASSLGTDRLASSYEQYF. CDR3 sequence (DNA): TGTGCCAGCAGCTTAGGTACGGACAGGTTAGCTTCCTCCTACGAGCAGTACTTC.

The chain uses TRBV5-1 and TRBJ1-2; D remains ambiguous. Trimming took 0 bases from V and 4 from J, leaving 10 bases between them. Per the germline V gene, CDR1 is SGHRS and CDR2 is YFSETQ. This CDR3 has 14 residues. This CDR3 is CASSLAEAVYGYTF. CDR3 sequence (DNA): TGCGCCAGCAGCTTGGCCGAGGCAGTCTATGGCTACACCTTC.

The chain uses TRBV5-1 and TRBJ2-7, with 10 bases matching TRBD1. The CDR3 has 14 residues. The germline V gene encodes CDR1 SGHRS and CDR2 YFSETQ. With 4 bases clipped from V and 5 bases from J, the junction kept 6 bases outside the gene matches. CDR3 region: CASSVSGTGDEQYF. CDR3 nucleotides: TGCGCCAGCAGCGTCTCCGGGACAGGGGACGAGCAGTACTTC.

This clone was observed a single time. This chain's CDR3 is CASSLGQGFHVYTF. In DNA, the CDR3 is TGTGCCAGCAGCTTGGGACAGGGTTTTCACGTCTACACCTTC. This chain joins TRBV5-4 and TRBJ1-2; 7 bases are shared with TRBD1. The trim removed 0 bases at V and 10 bases at J, leaving 9 bases unmatched. Germline V lookup: CDR1 SGHNT, CDR2 YYREEE (reference sequence). The CDR3 is 14 residues long.

The chain recombines TRBV11-2 with TRBJ1-6; 7 bases agree with TRBD1. The CDR3 spans 14 residues. The junction had 5 bases not matched to a gene; V was cut back by 3 bases and J by 9 bases. Germline values: CDR1 SGHAT, CDR2 FQNNGV. CDR3 sequence reads: CASSFGQASSPLHF. The CDR3 nucleotides are TGTGCCAGCAGCTTTGGACAGGCCAGTTCACCCCTCCACTTT. The whole variable domain, filled in from reference TRBV11-2 and TRBJ1-6, reads EAGVAQSPRYKIIEKRQSVAFWCNPISGHATLYWYQQILGQGPKLLIQFQNNGVVDDSQLPKDRFSAERLKGVDSTLKIQPAKLEDSAVYLCASSFGQASSPLHFGNGTRLTVT.

The chain employs TRBV11-3 and TRBJ2-1; TRBD2 matches at 7 bases. Germline V gene data show CDR1 as SGHNT and CDR2 as YENEEA. This CDR3 is built from 16 residues. Unmatched junction bases numbered 5, after V lost 0 bases and J lost 3 bases. The CDR3, as DNA: TGTGCCAGCAGCTTAGACTCGGCTAGCGGCTACAATGAGCAGTTCTTC. Protein sequence: CASSLDSASGYNEQFF.

In its sample, this clone was seen a few times. The chain employs TRBV6-2 or TRBV6-3 and TRBJ1-5, with TRBD1 matching over 8 bases. The CDR3 totals 14 residues. The germline gives CDR1 MNHEY, CDR2 SVGEGT. The junction had 8 bases not matched to a gene; V was cut back by 6 bases and J by 7 bases. The CDR3 sequence: CASSRAGGGQPQHF. In DNA form, the CDR3 reads TGTGCCAGCAGCCGGGCAGGGGGCGGACAGCCCCAGCATTTT.

V gene TRBV19 combines with J gene TRBJ2-6, with D possibly being TRBD1 (6 bases). Germline CDR1 is LNHDA and CDR2 is SQIVND (reference sequence). V was cut by 4 bases and J by 1 base, with 17 bases left in between. The CDR3 length is 18 residues. The CDR3 loop reads CASSRLAGDLSGANVLTF. CDR3 in DNA: TGTGCCAGTAGTAGGTTGGCAGGGGACCTGTCTGGGGCCAACGTCCTGACTTTC.

The chain is built from TRBV6-5 and TRBJ2-1; 11 nucleotides align to TRBD2. CDR1 is MNHEY, CDR2 SVGAGI, per germline. The V segment lost 7 bases and the J segment 7 bases; nucleotides outside the gene matches: 3. CDR3 length: 13 residues. CDR3: CASMLAGGNEQFF. The DNA for the CDR3 is TGTGCCAGCATGCTAGCGGGGGGAAATGAGCAGTTCTTC.

The chain combines TRBV10-3 with TRBJ2-6, with 7 bases lining up with TRBD1. Trimming removed 7 bases from V and 0 bases from J; junction bases left unmatched: 12. This CDR3 comprises 18 residues. Germline values: CDR1 ENHRY, CDR2 SYGVKD. In DNA form, the CDR3 reads TGTGCCATCAACAACCCGGGACAGACCCACTCTGGGGCCAACGTCCTGACTTTC. Its translation: CAINNPGQTHSGANVLTF.

This clone showed up just once. The rearrangement joins TRBV11-2 to TRBJ2-7; no firm D call. This CDR3 region has 13 residues. Germline-derived CDR1 and CDR2 are SGHAT and FQNNGV. The V end lost 3 bases, the J end lost 7 bases, and 13 bases lay between the germline ends. CDR3 bases: TGTGCCAGCAGCTTGACGGCGGTAGAGGAGCAGTACTTC. Amino acids: CASSLTAVEEQYF.

V gene TRBV3-1 (or the pseudogene TRBV3-2) combines with J gene TRBJ1-2; D remains ambiguous. There are 13 residues in the CDR3. CDR1 LGHDT and CDR2 YNNKEL come from the germline V gene (reference sequence). The V end lost 4 bases, the J end lost 4 bases, and 10 bases lay between the germline ends. CDR3 loop: CASSLNEVYGYTF. CDR3 sequence (DNA): TGTGCCAGCAGCCTTAACGAGGTCTATGGCTACACCTTC.

This clone was detected only a few times. V and J are TRBV19 and TRBJ2-1; 13 bases map to TRBD2. Germline V gene sequence: CDR1 LNHDA, CDR2 SQIVND (reference sequence). Trimming removed 6 bases from V and 5 bases from J; junction bases left unmatched: 10. The CDR3 sequence is 17 residues long. The CDR3 loop is CASSRTSGGYTHNEQFF. The CDR3 region has the DNA TGTGCCAGTAGCCGGACTAGCGGGGGCTATACCCACAATGAGCAGTTCTTC.

The chain is built from TRBV5-5 and TRBJ2-1, with D maybe TRBD2 (5 bases). V gave up 2 bases and J gave up 12 bases, with 18 bases separating them. The CDR3 extends over 14 amino acids. CDR1 and CDR2 (germline): SGHKS, YYEKEE (reference sequence). CDR3 protein: CASSLSSLSLGQFF. The CDR3 nucleotides are TGTGCCAGCAGCTTATCTAGCCTCTCGCTGGGGCAGTTCTTC.

The CDR3 loop is CASSILQGVLSGANVLTF. Here the CDR3 DNA reads TGTGCCAGTAGTATCCTACAGGGGGTGCTTTCTGGGGCCAACGTCCTGACTTTC. This chain links TRBV19 with TRBJ2-6; 8 bases are shared with TRBD1. The germline V gene has CDR1 LNHDA and CDR2 SQIVND (reference sequence). V shed 3 bases and J 1 base; nucleotides not matched to a gene: 8. The CDR3 is 18 residues long.

The rearrangement uses TRBV24-1 and TRBJ1-5, with unresolved D. CDR3 length equals 12 residues. Deletions cut 4 bases from V and 4 bases from J, with 4 bases between. Per germline, CDR1 KGHDR and CDR2 SFDVKD. The CDR3 sequence: CATSDRNQPQHF. Here the CDR3 DNA reads TGTGCCACCAGTGACAGGAATCAGCCCCAGCATTTT.

Only one count was recorded for this clone. This chain links TRBV7-3 with TRBJ2-2, with D possibly TRBD1 on 6 matching bases. The V end lost 4 bases, the J end lost 6 bases, and 9 bases lay between the germline ends. Germline V lookup: CDR1 SGHTA, CDR2 FQGTGA. The CDR3 consists of 13 residues. CDR3 DNA: TGTGCCAGCAGCTCACAGGGAGCCGGGGAGCTGTTTTTT. Protein sequence: CASSSQGAGELFF.

The CDR3 protein is CASSSLFDRNGYTF. The DNA of the CDR3 is TGTGCCAGCAGCTCTCTCTTTGACAGAAATGGCTACACCTTC. This chain joins TRBV7-9 and TRBJ1-2; D is possibly TRBD1 (5 bases). This CDR3 is 14 amino acids long. Trimming took off 4 bases at V and 6 bases at J, with 15 bases between the two ends. Germline lookup yields CDR1 SEHNR and CDR2 FQNEAQ (reference sequence).

The V gene is TRBV6-6, the J gene TRBJ1-2; the D is unclear. The V gene's germline CDR1 is MNHNY and CDR2 SVGAGI (reference sequence). Trimming cost V 6 bases and J 4 bases, with 15 bases left between them. The CDR3 is made up of 14 amino acids. The CDR3 here is CASSYKLHLYGYTF. CDR3 DNA: TGTGCCAGCAGCTACAAATTACACCTCTATGGCTACACCTTC.

V gene TRBV7-2 combines with J gene TRBJ2-1, with 11 bases fitting TRBD2. Germline trimming cut 1 base from V and 7 bases from J; bases unmatched to any gene: 12. Per the germline V gene, CDR1 is SGHTA and CDR2 is FQGNSA. There are 18 residues in the CDR3. This CDR3 is CASSLVPLAGGIRNEQFF. Written as DNA, the CDR3 is TGTGCCAGCAGCTTAGTCCCGCTAGCGGGAGGAATCAGGAATGAGCAGTTCTTC.

The gene calls are TRBV7-2 and TRBJ1-5, with D maybe TRBD1 (6 bases). The CDR3 runs 14 residues. V lost 5 bases and J 3 bases, leaving 11 bases between the germline ends. Germline-derived CDR1 and CDR2 are SGHTA and FQGNSA. The DNA of the CDR3 is TGTGCCAGCAGCCCGACAGGCTACAATCAGCCCCAGCATTTT. It yields the protein CASSPTGYNQPQHF.

The count of this clone is one. The V and J genes are TRBV7-3 and TRBJ2-3, with 11 bases fitting TRBD2. In germline, CDR1 is SGHTA, CDR2 FQGTGA. With V trimmed by 2 bases and J by 2 bases, 3 bases remained unmatched. The CDR3 loop spans 16 amino acids. The CDR3 nucleotides are TGTGCCAGCAGCTTATTAGCGGGGGGGTACACAGATACGCAGTATTTT. Its protein product is CASSLLAGGYTDTQYF.

This clone appeared a few times. Other nucleotide sequences from this sample produce the same CDR3. The chain has TRBV7-2 and TRBJ1-5; 9 bases match TRBD1. The ends lost 3 bases at V and 6 bases at J; junction bases unmatched: 0. This CDR3 has 13 residues. Germline loops: CDR1 SGHTA, CDR2 FQGNSA. DNA of the CDR3: TGTGCCAGCAGCTTGGACAGGGGTCAGCCCCAGCATTTT. This sequence encodes CASSLDRGQPQHF.

This rearrangement joins TRBV18 to TRBJ1-1; possible D gene TRBD1, 6 bases. The CDR3 extends over 15 amino acids. The germline V and J ends were trimmed by 4 bases and 1 base, with 13 bases remaining between them. The germline CDR1 and CDR2 sequences are KGHSH and LQKENI. CDR3 amino acids: CASSLGGVENTEAFF. The CDR3 DNA sequence: TGTGCCAGCTCACTTGGGGGCGTGGAGAACACTGAAGCTTTCTTT.

Only one count was recorded for this clone. The V gene is TRBV10-3, the J gene TRBJ2-7; a weak D match, TRBD1 (5 bases). V lost 6 bases and J lost 6, with 12 bases in between. The CDR3 spans 12 residues. Germline V CDR1 and CDR2: ENHRY, SYGVKD. DNA of the CDR3: TGTGCCATCAGCGCAGGGTCCCCCGAGCAGTACTTC. Protein: CAISAGSPEQYF.